This T cell receptor beta chain was observed in a study of graft-versus-host responses after intestinal transplantation. Study conclusions and caveats: GvH clones occurred in recipient marrow; some first appeared in ileum or blood.

The CDR3 has 16 amino acids. Germline V CDR1 and CDR2: SGDLS, YYNGEE. The V end lost 0 bases, the J end lost 3 bases, and 15 bases lay between the germline ends. TCRdb keeps only in-frame clones here, not all; method: immunoSEQ multiplex PCR. The table records more than 60,000 clones, 90% of them present only once. Worth noting for this clone: What it binds is unknown.

The TCR was taken from a human donor who received an intestinal transplant. J is TRBJ1-1 and V is TRBV9; possibly TRBD1 for D (5 bases). The input for sequencing was unstimulated CD8+ T cells sorted from spleen or lymph node cells, taken before intestinal transplant. For the CDR3, the DNA is TGTGCCAGCAGCGTAGCTGAGTATCGGGGGGACACTGAAGCTTTCTTT. Translation gives CASSVAEYRGDTEAFF.